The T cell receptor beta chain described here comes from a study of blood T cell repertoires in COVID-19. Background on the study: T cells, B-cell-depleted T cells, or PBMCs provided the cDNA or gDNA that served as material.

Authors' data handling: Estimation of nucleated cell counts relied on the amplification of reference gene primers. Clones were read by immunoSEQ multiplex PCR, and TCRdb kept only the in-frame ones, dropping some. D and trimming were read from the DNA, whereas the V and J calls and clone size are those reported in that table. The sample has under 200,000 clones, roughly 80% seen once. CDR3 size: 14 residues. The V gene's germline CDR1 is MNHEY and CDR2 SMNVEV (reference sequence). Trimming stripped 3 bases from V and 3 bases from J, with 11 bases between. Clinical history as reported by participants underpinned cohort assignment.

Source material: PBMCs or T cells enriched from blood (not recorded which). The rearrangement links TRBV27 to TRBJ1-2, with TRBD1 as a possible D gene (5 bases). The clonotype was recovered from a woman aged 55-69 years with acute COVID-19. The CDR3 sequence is CASSFGGADYGYTF. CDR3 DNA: TGTGCCAGCAGTTTCGGCGGGGCGGACTATGGCTACACCTTC.